This T cell receptor (beta chain) was sequenced for a study of control samples from healthy donors and cancer patients. From germline, CDR1 is SGHKS and CDR2 YYEKEE (reference sequence). The CDR3 covers 19 residues. With V trimmed by 3 bases and J by 0 bases, 13 bases remained unmatched. The assay was immunoSEQ multiplex PCR, and TCRdb's table has in-frame clones only and misses some. The table lists fewer than 95,000 clones, approximately 86% of them singletons. What was sequenced was blood. The receptor was derived from a man younger than 45 in good health. The chain joins TRBV5-5 to TRBJ2-3; 10 nucleotides agree with TRBD2. In DNA form, the CDR3 reads TGTGCCAGCAGCTCAACCCCTAGGGTAGCGGGGGGCAGCACAGATACGCAGTATTTT. This translates into CASSSTPRVAGGSTDTQYF.